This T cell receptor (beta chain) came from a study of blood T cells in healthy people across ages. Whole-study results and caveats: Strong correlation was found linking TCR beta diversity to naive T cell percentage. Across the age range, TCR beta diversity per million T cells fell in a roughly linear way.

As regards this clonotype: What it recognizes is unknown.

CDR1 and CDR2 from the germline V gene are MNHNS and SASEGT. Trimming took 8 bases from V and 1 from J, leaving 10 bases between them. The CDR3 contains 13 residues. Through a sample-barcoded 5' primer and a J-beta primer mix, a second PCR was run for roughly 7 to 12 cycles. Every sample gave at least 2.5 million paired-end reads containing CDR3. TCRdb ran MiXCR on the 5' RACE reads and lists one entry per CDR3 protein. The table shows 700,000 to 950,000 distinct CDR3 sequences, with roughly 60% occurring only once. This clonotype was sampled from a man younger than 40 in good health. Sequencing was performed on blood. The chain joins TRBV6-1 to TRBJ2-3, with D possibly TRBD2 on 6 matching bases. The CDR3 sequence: CASGPGGTDTQYF. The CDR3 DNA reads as TGTGCCAGCGGTCCGGGGGGCACAGATACGCAGTATTTT.